The 9 T cell receptor beta chains below all came from one sample that was sequenced in a study of blood T cell repertoires in COVID-19. Profiled with immunoSEQ multiplex PCR; TCRdb holds only in-frame clones, not every one. Of about 190,000 clones listed, roughly 90% are singletons. The sequencing input was peripheral blood. The receptors were sampled from a man aged 35-49 years with acute or convalescent COVID-19.

This chain uses TRBV5-1 with TRBJ2-7, with TRBD2 matching 15 bases. There are 18 residues in the CDR3. Unmatched junction bases numbered 8, after V lost 2 bases and J lost 2 bases. Germline V CDR1 and CDR2: SGHRS, YFSETQ. The DNA for the CDR3 is TGCGCCAGCAGCTTCCGTGGGACTAGCGGGGGGCTACCCTACGAGCAGTACTTC. As protein: CASSFRGTSGGLPYEQYF.

This sequence joins TRBV19 and TRBJ2-7; TRBD1 is a possible D gene (5 bases). The V gene lost 5 bases and the J gene lost 3 bases, with 5 bases spanning the gap. The germline V gene has CDR1 LNHDA and CDR2 SQIVND (reference sequence). The CDR3 covers 11 residues. The CDR3 reads CASSDSYEQYF. CDR3 DNA sequence: TGTGCCAGTAGTGACAGCTACGAGCAGTACTTC. The whole variable domain, filled in from reference TRBV19 and TRBJ2-7, reads DGGITQSPKYLFRKEGQNVTLSCEQNLNHDAMYWYRQDPGQGLRLIYYSQIVNDFQKGDIAEGYSVSREKKESFPLTVTSAQKNPTAFYLCASSDSYEQYFGPGTRLTVT.

The gene calls are TRBV3-1 (or the pseudogene TRBV3-2) and TRBJ2-1, with a weak D call TRBD1 (5 bases). The V end lost 3 bases, the J end lost 7 bases, and 13 bases lay between the germline ends. The CDR3 runs to 14 residues. The germline CDR1 and CDR2 sequences are LGHDT and YNNKEL (reference sequence). As DNA, the CDR3 is TGTGCCAGCAGCCACGGACACTCTATTAATGAGCAGTTCTTC. Amino acids: CASSHGHSINEQFF.

The chain employs TRBV30 and TRBJ1-2; the match to TRBD1 covers 8 bases. The CDR3 has 15 residues. The ends lost 0 bases at V and 8 bases at J; junction bases unmatched: 11. The germline V gene encodes CDR1 GTSNPN and CDR2 SVGIG (reference sequence). The CDR3 protein is CAWSVRSGTGGGYTF. The CDR3 region has the DNA TGTGCCTGGAGTGTACGTTCCGGGACAGGCGGCGGCTACACCTTC.

V gene TRBV30 combines with J gene TRBJ1-5; no clear D. Trimming pared 2 bases from V and 3 bases from J, leaving 11 bases between. In germline, CDR1 is GTSNPN, CDR2 SVGIG (reference sequence). CDR3 length: 14 residues. The CDR3 region is CAWSIRGNNQPQHF. CDR3 nucleotide sequence: TGTGCCTGGAGTATCAGAGGAAACAATCAGCCCCAGCATTTT.

The V and J genes are TRBV28 and TRBJ1-5; D is perhaps TRBD1 (6 bases). The V gene lost 5 bases and the J gene lost 3 bases, with 11 bases spanning the gap. CDR3 length equals 14 residues. From germline, CDR1 is MDHEN and CDR2 SYDVKM. The CDR3 coding sequence is TGTGCCAGCAGTCCGGGACACATCAATCAGCCCCAGCATTTT. Its protein product is CASSPGHINQPQHF.

This chain uses TRBV15 with TRBJ1-1; 8 bases align to TRBD1. The CDR3 contains 16 residues. Germline V gene lookup returns CDR1 LNHNV and CDR2 YYDKDF (reference sequence). Trimming removed 5 bases from V and 1 base from J; junction bases left unmatched: 9. Written as DNA, the CDR3 is TGTGCCACCAGCGCCACAGGGGGAAGCGCGAACACTGAAGCTTTCTTT. This translates into CATSATGGSANTEAFF.

This clone was picked up a small number of times. The chain couples TRBV18 to TRBJ1-5, with 7 bases fitting TRBD1. In germline, CDR1 is KGHSH, CDR2 LQKENI. The V and J ends lost 5 bases and 6 bases, in that order; junction bases with no gene match: 13. The CDR3 loop spans 16 amino acids. CDR3 sequence: CASSDPGQQWGQPQHF. The CDR3, as DNA: TGTGCCAGCTCAGACCCGGGACAGCAATGGGGTCAGCCCCAGCATTTT. Together with reference TRBV18 and TRBJ1-5, the CDR3 gives the full variable domain: NAGVMQNPRHLVRRRGQEARLRCSPMKGHSHVYWYRQLPEEGLKFMVYLQKENIIDESGMPKERFSAEFPKEGPSILRIQQVVRGDSAAYFCASSDPGQQWGQPQHFGDGTRLSIL.

The V and J genes are TRBV2 and TRBJ1-1; D perhaps matches TRBD1 (6 bases). With 5 bases removed from V and 2 bases from J, the gap between germline ends came to 18 bases. The V gene's germline CDR1 is SNHLY and CDR2 FYNNEI. The CDR3 runs to 16 residues. The CDR3 region is CASSHERTATNTEAFF. CDR3 DNA sequence: TGTGCCAGCAGTCACGAACGGACAGCGACCAACACTGAAGCTTTCTTT.